Listed below are T cell receptor beta chains from one sample, sequenced in a study of T-cell memory formation after mild COVID-19. TCRdb passed the 5' RACE reads through MiXCR, listing each CDR3 protein once. The table has about 180,000 distinct CDR3 sequences, less than 20% seen once. Sequencing used PBMCs or a T cell subset sorted from them (not recorded which). These TCRs come from a man between 18 and 35 years old who had mild COVID-19 (a few samples of this study predate the infection). Cell type and time point are not known. The CDR3 runs from the conserved cysteine through the conserved F or W. The D gene is left open where the match is weak. Where a row states a size, it is once, few, many or the class of an expanded clone; other rows omit it.

TRBV7-2	-	TRBJ1-5	TRBD1	CASSVGQRQPQHF	TGTGCCAGCAGCGTGGGACAGCGTCAGCCCCAGCATTTT
TRBV12-3/TRBV12-4	many	TRBJ1-1	TRBD1	CASSLGQGIDTEAFF	TGTGCCAGCAGTCTCGGACAGGGTATAGACACTGAAGCTTTCTTT
TRBV12-3/TRBV12-4	-	TRBJ1-5	-	CASSLQINQPQHF	TGTGCCAGCAGTTTACAGATAAATCAGCCCCAGCATTTT
TRBV24-1	few	TRBJ1-5	-	CATSPGWNQPQHF	TGTGCCACCAGTCCGGGGTGGAACCAGCCCCAGCATTTT
TRBV5-1	-	TRBJ2-3	-	CASSLERTDTQYF	TGCGCCAGCAGCTTGGAACGCACAGATACGCAGTATTTT
TRBV27	-	TRBJ2-7	-	CASSLLGLQYF	TGTGCCAGCAGTTTACTGGGGCTCCAGTACTTC
TRBV5-1	many	TRBJ1-1	TRBD1	CASSIGTGTEAFF	TGCGCCAGCAGCATAGGGACAGGCACTGAAGCTTTCTTT
TRBV5-1	-	TRBJ1-1	TRBD1	CASSFRGPDTEAFF	TGCGCCAGCAGCTTCAGGGGGCCTGACACTGAAGCTTTCTTT
TRBV7-9	few	TRBJ1-2	-	CASSLKQGESGYTF	TGTGCCAGCAGCTTAAAACAGGGTGAGAGTGGCTACACCTTC
TRBV4-3	-	TRBJ1-3	-	CASSQGPSYGNTIYF	TGCGCCAGCAGCCAAGGCCCGTCGTATGGAAACACCATATATTTT
TRBV7-3	-	TRBJ2-3	-	CASSRDGVTDTQYF	TGTGCCAGCAGCCGGGACGGCGTGACAGATACGCAGTATTTT
TRBV12-5	-	TRBJ1-1	TRBD1	CASGLRQGGDPEAFF	TGTGCTAGTGGTCTCCGACAGGGAGGGGATCCTGAAGCTTTCTTT
TRBV2	-	TRBJ2-5	-	CASSATPGVETQYF	TGTGCCAGCAGTGCAACGCCAGGGGTCGAGACCCAGTACTTC
TRBV9	many	TRBJ2-7	-	CASSPPSTREQYF	TGTGCCAGCAGCCCCCCATCCACCCGGGAGCAGTACTTC
TRBV5-1	few	TRBJ1-5	-	CASSLSGASNQPQHF	TGCGCCAGCAGCTTGAGCGGGGCGAGCAATCAGCCCCAGCATTTT
TRBV10-3	once	TRBJ1-4	TRBD1	CAISAGTENEKLFF	TGTGCCATCAGCGCCGGGACAGAGAATGAAAAACTGTTTTTT
TRBV20-1	-	TRBJ2-5	TRBD1	CSARDQDRETQYF	TGCAGTGCTAGAGACCAGGACAGGGAGACCCAGTACTTC
TRBV10-3	-	TRBJ2-1	-	CAISEVRTASYKQFF	TGTGCCATCAGTGAGGTCCGGACAGCTTCCTACAAGCAGTTCTTC
TRBV4-3	few	TRBJ1-1	-	CASGLRGGTEAFF	TGCGCCAGCGGACTGAGGGGGGGGACTGAAGCTTTCTTT
TRBV7-9	-	TRBJ1-1	-	CASRETENTEAFF	TGTGCCAGCAGGGAGACAGAGAACACTGAAGCTTTCTTT
TRBV11-3	-	TRBJ2-3	-	CASSFSGAGTDTQYF	TGTGCCAGCAGCTTTTCGGGCGCCGGCACAGATACGCAGTATTTT
TRBV5-1	-	TRBJ1-6	-	CASSSGNSPLHF	TGCGCCAGCAGCTCTGGGAATTCACCCCTCCACTTT
TRBV5-1	-	TRBJ2-3	TRBD1	CASAGQGTDTQYF	TGCGCCAGCGCGGGACAGGGTACAGATACGCAGTATTTT
TRBV7-3	-	TRBJ2-1	TRBD1	CASSLKAGGAYNEQFF	TGTGCCAGCAGCCTCAAAGCAGGGGGCGCCTACAATGAGCAGTTCTTC
TRBV15	-	TRBJ1-3	-	CATSRDLGPSGNTIYF	TGTGCCACCAGCAGAGATCTGGGACCCTCTGGAAACACCATATATTTT
TRBV10-3	few	TRBJ2-1	TRBD2	CAIRLAGVNEQFF	TGTGCCATACGACTAGCGGGGGTCAATGAGCAGTTCTTC
TRBV6-5	many	TRBJ1-4	-	CASRLGRREKLFF	TGTGCCTCGCGGTTGGGGAGGCGTGAAAAACTGTTTTTT